This T cell receptor beta chain emerged from a study of blood T cell repertoires in COVID-19. Study information: Acute-phase and convalescent COVID-19 samples originated in the United States, Italy and Spain.

Repertoires were generated with immunoSEQ multiplex PCR, while TCRdb's copy carries only in-frame clones and drops some. The sample shows roughly 200,000 clones, about 80% of them seen only once. The CDR3 extends over 14 amino acids. With V trimmed by 5 bases and J by 2 bases, 2 bases remained unmatched. CDR1 is SGHKS and CDR2 is YYEKEE in the germline V gene (reference sequence). The study recruited exposed participants who had met a COVID-19 case within 2 weeks before entry. The chain combines TRBV5-5 with TRBJ2-3; TRBD1 matches at 10 bases. The source of this sequence is a woman between 50 and 59 years old who had been exposed to COVID-19. Sequencing used PBMCs or T cells enriched from blood (not recorded which). CDR3 in amino acids: CASRGQGNTDTQYF. CDR3 sequence (DNA): TGTGCCAGCAGGGGACAGGGGAACACAGATACGCAGTATTTT.